This TCR beta chain was obtained from a study of blood T cells in healthy people across ages. General study findings and limits: Significant beta diversity loss was already apparent by age around 36, declining roughly linearly.

Through a sample-barcoded 5' primer and a J-beta primer mix, a second PCR was run for about 6 to 11 cycles. MiXCR, applied by TCRdb to the 5' RACE reads, yields one record per CDR3 protein. The sample contains over a million distinct CDR3 sequences, roughly 43% of which appear only once. Per germline, CDR1 SGHTA and CDR2 FQGNSA. This CDR3 contains 19 residues. The J segment lost 5 bases and the V segment lost 2 bases, leaving 18 bases of the junction unmatched. About this clonotype: The antigen is undetermined.

Per sample, a minimum of 6 million PBMCs were isolated. Extraction yielded at least 5 micrograms of total RNA per sample. Source material: blood. This TCR was sampled from a woman between 18 and 29 years old in good health. The V gene is TRBV7-2, the J gene TRBJ2-3; TRBD2 aligns across 8 bases. The CDR3 nucleotides are TGTGCCAGCAGCTTAAGGGCGGGGGGCGTCGGGCAGGGAAGAGATACGCAGTATTTT. It is translated as CASSLRAGGVGQGRDTQYF.